These 9 T cell receptor beta chains were all obtained from the same sample, sequenced in a study of regulatory T cells in long-lasting Graves disease. To make TCR beta libraries, researchers used iRepertoire HTBI primers and Arm-PCR of CDR3 regions. TCRdb processed the multiplex PCR reads anew with MiXCR; each CDR3 protein has one entry. Among 500,000 to 700,000 distinct CDR3 sequences listed, about 16% were seen once. The time point is: newly diagnosed GD, antithyroid drugs for less than 3 months. Construction of the TCR library relied on RNA isolated from PBMCs. These sequences were also reported in another study, on T cells in Graves' hyperthyroidism and ophthalmopathy.

The sample in question was peripheral blood mononuclear cells (PBMCs), obtained at new diagnosis, from a patient treated with antithyroid drugs. These receptors were obtained from a woman between 25 and 40 years old with Graves disease.

The chain couples TRBV18 to TRBJ2-7; no reliable D call. Germline CDR1 and CDR2: KGHSH and LQKENI. The CDR3 extends over 14 amino acids. Between the trimmed V and J ends, which lost 0 bases and 2 bases, there was a span of 8 bases. CDR3 DNA: TGTGCCAGCTCACCACCTGGCGTCCCCTACGAGCAGTACTTC. It specifies CASSPPGVPYEQYF.

This clonotype occurred many times. The J gene is TRBJ2-1, the V gene TRBV7-3, with D maybe TRBD2 (7 bases). The germline V gene encodes CDR1 SGHTA and CDR2 FQGTGA. There are 16 residues in the CDR3. V was shortened by 0 bases and J by 7 bases, with 16 bases between the two germline ends. The CDR3 nucleotides read TGTGCCAGCAGCTTAACAAGGGGTAGGGGGGGGAATGAGCAGTTCTTC. This sequence encodes CASSLTRGRGGNEQFF.

The table lists this clonotype with many counts. The chain uses TRBV7-9 and TRBJ2-3; D is ambiguous. CDR1 is SEHNR and CDR2 is FQNEAQ in the germline V gene (reference sequence). Trimming took 1 base from V and 0 from J, leaving 5 bases between them. This CDR3 contains 14 residues. CDR3 DNA: TGTGCCAGCAGCTTAGAACTTAGCACAGATACGCAGTATTTT. The encoded protein is CASSLELSTDTQYF.

The chain links TRBV12-3 or TRBV12-4 to TRBJ2-6, with D perhaps TRBD1 or TRBD2 (5 bases each). V lost 7 bases to trimming and J lost 3 bases, with 22 bases between them. This CDR3 contains 18 residues. CDR3 amino acids: CASTPKTGTFFGANVLTF. The DNA for the CDR3 is TGTGCCAGCACCCCTAAGACCGGGACCTTTTTTGGGGCCAACGTCCTGACTTTC.

V usage is TRBV28 and J usage is TRBJ1-1; unclear D gene. V was shortened by 3 bases and J by 2 bases, with 19 bases between the two germline ends. Germline V gene data show CDR1 as MDHEN and CDR2 as SYDVKM. The CDR3 sequence is 17 residues long. The CDR3 loop reads CASSFPTRKGENTEAFF. The CDR3 bases are TGTGCCAGCAGTTTCCCGACGAGAAAAGGAGAAAACACTGAAGCTTTCTTT. Variable domain in full (rest from reference TRBV28 and TRBJ1-1): DVKVTQSSRYLVKRTGEKVFLECVQDMDHENMFWYRQDPGLGLRLIYFSYDVKMKEKGDIPEGYSVSREKKERFSLILESASTNQTSMYLCASSFPTRKGENTEAFFGQGTRLTVV.

This chain uses TRBV28 with TRBJ2-5; D is possibly TRBD1 (5 bases). There are 14 residues in the CDR3. The ends were cut back, 3 bases at V and 6 bases at J, with 14 bases in the middle. CDR1 is MDHEN and CDR2 is SYDVKM in the germline V gene. CDR3 residues: CASSFQGKVKTQYF. For the CDR3, the DNA is TGTGCCAGCAGTTTCCAGGGAAAAGTGAAGACCCAGTACTTC. Filled out from reference TRBV28 and TRBJ2-5, the complete variable domain reads DVKVTQSSRYLVKRTGEKVFLECVQDMDHENMFWYRQDPGLGLRLIYFSYDVKMKEKGDIPEGYSVSREKKERFSLILESASTNQTSMYLCASSFQGKVKTQYFGPGTRLLVL.

The chain couples TRBV14 to TRBJ1-4; D uncertain. Germline CDR1 and CDR2: SGHDN and FVKESK. The CDR3 loop spans 12 amino acids. V lost 1 base and J 7 bases, leaving 4 bases between the germline ends. The CDR3, as DNA: TGTGCCAGCAGCCAAGCGCCTGAAAAACTGTTTTTT. It translates to CASSQAPEKLFF.

This clonotype came up many times. V usage is TRBV27 and J usage is TRBJ2-5; D ambiguous. Germline lookup yields CDR1 MNHEY and CDR2 SMNVEV (reference sequence). CDR3 length: 14 amino acids. The V gene lost 2 bases and the J gene lost 5 bases, with 12 bases spanning the gap. The CDR3 sequence: CASSLIGRRETQYF. The CDR3 nucleotides are TGTGCCAGCAGTTTAATCGGCCGTCGGGAGACCCAGTACTTC.

This chain links TRBV7-2 with TRBJ2-1; no firm D call. Trimming removed 1 base at V and 10 bases at J, with 11 bases between. The CDR3 covers 13 residues. CDR1 is SGHTA and CDR2 is FQGNSA in the germline V gene. CDR3 bases: TGTGCCAGCAGCTTAGTAGTTCACGGGGAGCAGTTCTTC. Encoded protein: CASSLVVHGEQFF.